Each of the 26 T cell receptor beta chains below was sequenced from the same sample in a study of CD8+ T cells in alopecia areata. CD4, CD8alpha, NKG2D, NKG2ACE and other markers were used to sort pooled cutaneous lymph node cells. As the sequencing template, cDNA was produced by extracting RNA and reverse transcribing it. The method was immunoSEQ multiplex PCR; TCRdb's version includes in-frame clones alone and lacks a portion of them. Altogether 270,000 or so clones were found in the sample, and no singletons occur. Input material: CD4+ T cells sorted from a lymph node. Receptors were obtained from a C3H/HeJ mouse with alopecia areata. Strain haplotype (MHC): H2-k.

To note about this clone: Mouse gene names and germline throughout. From the germline J gene comes the end of the CDR3, since the read stops 4 residues before it. Within the sample, other DNA sequences also encode this same CDR3. The V and J genes are TRBV5 and TRBJ2-5; TRBD2 matches 7 bases. Germline values: CDR1 LGHNA, CDR2 YNLKQL (reference sequence). J gave up 0 bases and V 0 bases, and 3 bases lay outside the gene matches. The CDR3 extends over 16 amino acids. The CDR3 reads CASSQDLWGNQDTQYF. The covered CDR3 bases are TGTGCCAGCAGCCAAGACCTCTGGGGGAACCAAGAC.

With regard to this clone: Genes and germline come from the mouse. From the germline J gene comes the end of the CDR3, since the read stops 4 residues before it. The rearrangement joins TRBV1 to TRBJ2-7; D ambiguous. The CDR3 loop spans 12 amino acids. Germline CDR1 NSQYPW, CDR2 LRSPGD (reference sequence). CDR3 sequence: CTCSAWRYEQYF. The CDR3 DNA, read in part, is TGCACCTGCAGTGCCTGGAGATAT.

Comments on this clone: The genes are named according to mouse. The read ends 4 residues before the CDR3 terminus; that terminus is restored from the germline J gene. The same CDR3 is also encoded by other DNA sequences in this sample. The genes are TRBV13-2 and TRBJ2-2; TRBD2 agrees at 10 bases. The CDR3 is 14 residues long. CDR1 is NNHNN and CDR2 is SYGAGS in the germline V gene (reference sequence). The trim removed 5 bases at V and 2 bases at J, leaving 0 bases unmatched. CDR3 sequence reads: CASGDWGNTGQLYF. Incomplete CDR3 DNA: TGTGCCAGCGGGGACTGGGGGAACACCGGG.

As concerns this clone: Mouse names are used for the genes. The read finishes 4 residues shy of the CDR3 end, and the germline J gene is used to complete it. The rearrangement uses TRBV19 and TRBJ2-2, with TRBD2 matching over 8 bases. Germline CDR1 is FNHDT and CDR2 is SITEND (reference sequence). J was trimmed by 1 base and V by 4 bases; bases with no gene match: 0. This CDR3 spans 14 amino acids. CDR3 DNA, as far as it was read: TGTGCCAGCAGTCTGGGGGGAAACACCGGG. Its protein product is CASSLGGNTG. The complete CDR3 protein is CASSLGGNTGQLYF.

This clone came up a few times. Genes and germline come from the mouse. The read stops 4 residues short of the end of the CDR3; the missing end is completed from the germline J gene. The chain uses TRBV19 and TRBJ1-2, with 9 bases fitting TRBD1. This CDR3 has 13 amino acids. V was clipped by 7 bases and J by 3 bases; unmatched bases: 4. The V gene's germline CDR1 is FNHDT and CDR2 SITEND (reference sequence). CDR3 bases read: TGTGCCAGCGGTAGGACAGGGGACTCC. This translates into CASGRTGDS. In full, the CDR3 is CASGRTGDSDYTF.

This clone appeared a few times. All gene names here are mouse names. Sequencing ends 3 residues short of the CDR3 end; the germline J gene provides the rest. Other nucleotide sequences in the sample specify the same CDR3. J is TRBJ1-6 and V is TRBV1; D is ambiguous. TRBJ1-6 is known as an ORF, though its function is uncertain. The CDR3 is 14 amino acids. Between the trimmed V and J ends, which lost 3 bases and 5 bases, there was a span of 8 bases. Germline-derived CDR1 and CDR2 are NSQYPW and LRSPGD (reference sequence). Here the CDR3 reads CTCSADKNNSPLYF. CDR3 bases read: TGCACCTGCAGTGCCGACAAGAATAATTCGCCC.

A remark on this clone: These gene names are mouse names. With the read ending 4 residues before the CDR3 end, the germline J gene is used to fill in that end. The rearrangement uses TRBV17 and TRBJ2-1; 12 positions match TRBD2. V was pared by 1 base and J by 6 bases, with 4 bases of the junction left unmatched. The CDR3 has 16 amino acids. Germline V gene lookup returns CDR1 MNHDT and CDR2 YYDKIL. The CDR3 is CASSRGLGGRVAEQFF. Partial CDR3 DNA: TGTGCTAGCAGTAGAGGACTGGGGGGGCGCGTTGCT.

Points on this clone: Gene names follow the mouse nomenclature. The read falls 4 residues short of the CDR3 end, and the missing part is taken from the germline J gene. The V and J genes are TRBV5 and TRBJ2-1; a weak D match, TRBD1 (5 bases). The V end was cut by 3 bases, the J end by 1 base, with 10 bases between. Germline CDR1 LGHNA, CDR2 YNLKQL (reference sequence). CDR3 length: 15 amino acids. The CDR3 region is CASSHPDRNYAEQFF. The sequenced CDR3 bases are TGTGCCAGCAGCCACCCCGACAGAAACTATGCT.

About this clone itself: Gene labels here are mouse ones. The read is 4 residues too short to cover the CDR3 end, so that end is filled in from the germline J gene. The chain carries TRBV19 and TRBJ2-7; tentatively, D is TRBD2 (6 bases). CDR1 is FNHDT, CDR2 SITEND, per germline (reference sequence). The CDR3 is made up of 13 amino acids. Trimming shortened V by 0 bases and J by 3 bases, and 7 bases separated the two germline ends. This CDR3 reads CASSIDWVYEQYF. The sequenced part of the CDR3 DNA is TGTGCCAGCAGTATAGACTGGGTCTAT.

A remark on this clone: The genes and germline here are from mouse. The read ends 4 residues early relative to the CDR3; the germline J gene fills the gap. The same CDR3 also results from other DNA sequences found in this sample. The chain recombines TRBV19 with TRBJ2-2, with 10 bases that match TRBD2. With V trimmed by 5 bases and J by 3 bases, 4 bases remained unmatched. This CDR3 is built from 15 residues. Germline assignment: CDR1 FNHDT and CDR2 SITEND (reference sequence). CDR3 amino acids: CASSRLGGDTGQLYF. The DNA read from the CDR3 is TGTGCCAGCAGCCGACTGGGGGGCGACACCGGG.

In the case of this clone: Genes here carry mouse names. The covered CDR3 bases are TGTGCCAGCCTGGACAGGGGTGGAACA. Its protein product is CASLDRGGT. The whole CDR3 protein reads CASLDRGGTEVFF. The chain joins TRBV13-3 to TRBJ1-1; 9 bases fit TRBD1. The CDR3 is cut off 4 residues early in the read; its end comes from the germline J gene. Germline CDR1 NNHDY, CDR2 SYVADS. The CDR3 runs to 13 residues.

Points on this clone: The gene names here belong to mouse. The read stops 4 residues short of the end of the CDR3; the missing end is completed from the germline J gene. This sample includes further DNA sequences coding for the same CDR3. The rearrangement uses TRBV19 and TRBJ2-2; 7 positions agree with TRBD2. There are 15 residues in the CDR3. Germline CDR1 FNHDT, CDR2 SITEND (reference sequence). After removal of 2 bases from V and 0 bases from J, the junction contained 1 base not matched to a gene. CDR3 sequence: CASSMGGANTGQLYF. CDR3 DNA (partial): TGTGCCAGCAGTATGGGGGGGGCAAACACCGGG.

This clone was observed a few times. The listed genes are named as in mouse. The read terminates 4 residues before the CDR3 end, so the remaining end is supplied by the germline J gene. The V call is TRBV13-3, the J call TRBJ2-1, with 9 bases lining up with TRBD1. The CDR3 consists of 13 residues. Trimming removed 5 bases from V and 6 bases from J; junction bases left unmatched: 3. Germline CDR1 and CDR2: NNHDY and SYVADS. Here the CDR3 reads CASREQGAAEQFF. The sequenced CDR3 bases are TGTGCCAGCAGGGAACAGGGGGCTGCT.

As for this clone: Germline and genes here are mouse. The sequenced fragment ends 4 residues before the CDR3 boundary, so the rest is inferred from the germline J gene. Other DNA sequences in this sample translate to the same CDR3. V usage is TRBV5 and J usage is TRBJ2-5; 12 bases agree with TRBD2. CDR3 length: 16 amino acids. Germline assignment: CDR1 LGHNA and CDR2 YNLKQL (reference sequence). V gave up 1 base and J gave up 2 bases; unmatched junction bases: 1. CDR3 DNA (partial): TGTGCCAGCAGCCAAGGGACTGGGGGGGGCCAAGAC. Encoded protein: CASSQGTGGGQD. The whole CDR3 sequence reads CASSQGTGGGQDTQYF.

Ten or more counts support this clone. Mouse names are used for the genes. The read is 4 residues too short to cover the CDR3 end, so that end is filled in from the germline J gene. The chain recombines TRBV13-1 with TRBJ1-2; TRBD1 matches 11 bases. This CDR3 is 13 amino acids long. Germline CDR1 reads NSHNY; CDR2 reads SYGAGN. V lost 5 bases, J lost 4 bases, and 1 base stayed unmatched. The sequenced part of the CDR3 DNA is TGTGCCAGCAGGGGGACAGGGGGCTCC. It translates to CASRGTGGS. The whole CDR3 sequence is CASRGTGGSDYTF.

This clone was counted ten times or more. Here the gene names and germline are mouse. The read terminates 4 residues ahead of where the CDR3 ends, so the germline J gene completes it. In the same sample, other DNA sequences code for this CDR3. This chain joins TRBV13-1 and TRBJ1-2; 10 nucleotides agree with TRBD1. Unmatched junction bases numbered 2, after V lost 4 bases and J lost 2 bases. In germline, CDR1 is NSHNY, CDR2 SYGAGN. The CDR3 contains 14 residues. The CDR3 reads CASSPGQGNSDYTF. Partial CDR3 DNA: TGTGCCAGCAGTCCGGGACAGGGGAACTCC.

Concerning this clone: The genes are named according to mouse. The read is 3 residues too short to cover the CDR3 end, so that end is filled in from the germline J gene. This same CDR3 is encoded by further DNA sequences in the sample. The chain is built from TRBV5 and TRBJ1-6, with 9 bases lining up with TRBD1. TRBJ1-6 is designated an ORF whose function remains uncertain. The CDR3 runs 16 residues. Trimming cost V 0 bases and J 7 bases; bases outside gene matches: 4. Germline V gene lookup returns CDR1 LGHNA and CDR2 YNLKQL (reference sequence). The CDR3 sequence is CASSQEGQGGNSPLYF. The sequenced CDR3 bases are TGTGCCAGCAGCCAAGAGGGACAGGGTGGGAATTCGCCC.

This clone was recorded many times. All gene names here are mouse names. With the read ending 4 residues before the CDR3 end, the germline J gene is used to fill in that end. This chain uses TRBV5 with TRBJ2-5; 7 nucleotides agree with TRBD1. The V segment lost 2 bases and the J segment 2 bases; nucleotides outside the gene matches: 1. Per germline, CDR1 LGHNA and CDR2 YNLKQL (reference sequence). The CDR3 contains 14 residues. Partial CDR3 DNA: TGTGCCAGCAGCCAACGGGACAGCCAAGAC. Translation gives CASSQRDSQD. The full-length CDR3 reads as CASSQRDSQDTQYF.

Details on this clone: The genes are named according to mouse. From the germline J gene comes the end of the CDR3, since the read stops 4 residues before it. The V and J genes are TRBV5 and TRBJ1-2, with D perhaps TRBD1 (6 bases). V was clipped by 0 bases and J by 0 bases, with 11 bases between them. Germline CDR1 and CDR2: LGHNA and YNLKQL (reference sequence). The CDR3 sequence is 16 residues long. This CDR3 reads CASSQDKGQANSDYTF. Incomplete CDR3 DNA: TGTGCCAGCAGCCAAGATAAGGGACAAGCAAACTCC.

This clone was counted only a few times. The gene symbols are mouse symbols. The CDR3 end is not reached by the read, which stops 4 residues before it; the germline J gene fills it in. The chain couples TRBV5 to TRBJ2-3; no clear D gene. The CDR3 runs 13 residues. Trimming cost V 4 bases and J 0 bases, with 5 bases left between them. The germline CDR1 and CDR2 sequences are LGHNA and YNLKQL (reference sequence). CDR3: CASSRSSAETLYF. The DNA read from the CDR3 is TGTGCCAGCAGCCGCAGTAGTGCAGAA.

This clone was picked up a small number of times. Here the gene names and germline are mouse. The read terminates 3 residues ahead of where the CDR3 ends, so the germline J gene completes it. The V call is TRBV1, the J call TRBJ1-6; a possible D gene is TRBD1 (6 bases). TRBJ1-6 counts as an open reading frame of uncertain function. V dropped 0 bases and J dropped 5 bases, with 8 bases sitting between them. Germline CDR1 NSQYPW, CDR2 LRSPGD (reference sequence). This CDR3 region has 15 residues. The part of the CDR3 DNA that was read is TGCACCTGCAGTGCAGATTGGGACAATAATTCGCCC. This gives the protein CTCSADWDNNSP. The whole CDR3 region reads CTCSADWDNNSPLYF.

This clone has a count of ten or more. Mouse names are used for the genes. The read terminates 4 residues ahead of where the CDR3 ends, so the germline J gene completes it. The chain links TRBV3 to TRBJ1-2; D is unresolved. The V end lost 3 bases, the J end lost 1 base, and 9 bases lay between the germline ends. The germline V gene has CDR1 SNHLY and CDR2 FYNGKV (reference sequence). This CDR3 contains 14 residues. The CDR3 DNA, read in part, is TGTGCCAGCAGCTTTCACAGTCGAAACTCC. This sequence encodes CASSFHSRNS. The full CDR3 sequence reads CASSFHSRNSDYTF.

This clone was counted only a few times. Here the gene names and germline are mouse. The missing CDR3 end, 4 residues past where the read stops, is filled in from the germline J gene. The chain carries TRBV19 and TRBJ2-1; TRBD2 matches 12 bases. Trimming removed 5 bases from V and 4 bases from J; junction bases left unmatched: 4. Germline V gene data show CDR1 as FNHDT and CDR2 as SITEND (reference sequence). The CDR3 is 15 residues long. The CDR3 bases that were read are TGTGCCAGCAGGGCCGGGACTGGGGGGTATGCT. Translating it yields CASRAGTGGYA. The full CDR3 reads CASRAGTGGYAEQFF.

This clone was picked up a small number of times. Each gene name is a mouse one. The CDR3 sequence is CASRDRVWSPLYF. The covered CDR3 bases are TGTGCCAGCCGGGACAGGGTATGGTCGCCC. The J gene is TRBJ1-6, the V gene TRBV19; TRBD1 aligns across 9 bases. The read ends 3 residues early relative to the CDR3; the germline J gene fills the gap. TRBJ1-6 is placed among ORFs of uncertain function. CDR1 is FNHDT and CDR2 is SITEND in the germline V gene (reference sequence). The CDR3 contains 13 residues. Unmatched junction bases numbered 6, after V lost 7 bases and J lost 10 bases.

This clone was detected a few times. The gene names given are mouse names. This specimen includes other DNA sequences encoding the same CDR3. CDR3 protein: CASSELGTNTGQLYF. CDR3 DNA, as far as it was read: TGTGCCAGCAGTGAGCTGGGGACAAACACCGGG. The J gene is TRBJ2-2, the V gene TRBV13-1, with TRBD2 as a possible D gene (6 bases). The missing CDR3 end, 4 residues past where the read stops, is filled in from the germline J gene. In germline, CDR1 is NSHNY, CDR2 SYGAGN. This CDR3 region has 15 residues. With 2 bases removed from V and 0 bases from J, the gap between germline ends came to 8 bases.

This clone was detected a few times. The gene names here belong to mouse. The observed sequence ends 4 residues before the CDR3 terminus, with the missing tail filled in from the germline J gene. The chain is built from TRBV17 and TRBJ2-7; 7 positions agree with TRBD2. This CDR3 has 13 residues. Germline V gives CDR1 MNHDT, CDR2 YYDKIL. The DNA read from the CDR3 is TGTGCTAGCAGTAGGGGGGGGGTCCAT. This sequence encodes CASSRGGVH. The complete CDR3 reads CASSRGGVHEQYF.